This T cell receptor (beta chain) was captured by sequencing in a study of blood T cells in healthy people across ages. Sample-barcoded 5' priming and a J-beta primer mix drove a second PCR of about 7 to 12 cycles. Carrying 12 random nucleotides, a template-switch adaptor labeled each individual cDNA molecule. A single record per CDR3 protein comes from TCRdb applying MiXCR to the 5' RACE reads. The sample shows roughly 930,000 distinct CDR3 sequences, 45% to 50% of them seen only once. Trimming at V came to 10 bases and at J to 2 bases, leaving 7 bases not matched to a gene. Germline V gene sequence: CDR1 MDHEN, CDR2 SYDVKM. The CDR3 runs to 14 residues. Study results and caveats: Lack of knowledge of donor CMV status possibly confounded expanded clonotype changes.

A word on this clonotype: Its antigen is currently unknown.

Each sample had at least 6 million PBMCs isolated. The receptor was isolated from a young man in good health. The chain uses TRBV28 and TRBJ1-5, with 8 bases identical to TRBD1. Sample: blood. The CDR3 is CATNDRGGNQPQHF. The CDR3 DNA follows: TGTGCCACCAACGACAGGGGTGGCAATCAGCCCCAGCATTTT.